This section outlines one T cell receptor (beta chain) sequence together with its context. The data originate from a study of cytomegalovirus exposure and HLA in healthy donors. Trimming took 4 bases from V and 1 from J, leaving 13 bases between them. The CDR3 runs to 14 residues. CDR1 is GTSNPN and CDR2 is SVGIG in the germline V gene (reference sequence). PCR primers comprised 60 Vbeta and 13 Jbeta primers. Here immunoSEQ multiplex PCR was the method, and the copy in TCRdb shows in-frame clones only, minus some. The profile shows about 120,000 clones, approximately 17% of them singletons. This clonotype was obtained from a female donor in good health and CMV-seropositive. The specimen sequenced was PBMCs. This chain links TRBV30 with TRBJ1-1, with D maybe TRBD1 (5 bases). Here the CDR3 DNA reads TGTGCCTGGATCAAAGGACACTCGAACACTGAAGCTTTCTTT. This sequence encodes CAWIKGHSNTEAFF.